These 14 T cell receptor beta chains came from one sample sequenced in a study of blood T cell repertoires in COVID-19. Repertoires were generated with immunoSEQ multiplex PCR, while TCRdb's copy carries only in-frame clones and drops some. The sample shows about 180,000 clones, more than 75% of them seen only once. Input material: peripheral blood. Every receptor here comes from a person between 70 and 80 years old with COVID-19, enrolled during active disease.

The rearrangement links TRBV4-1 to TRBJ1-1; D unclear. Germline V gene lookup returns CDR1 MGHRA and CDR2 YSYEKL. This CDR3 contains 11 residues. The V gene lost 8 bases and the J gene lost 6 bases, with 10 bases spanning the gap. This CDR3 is CASCRFSEAFF. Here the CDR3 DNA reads TGCGCCAGCTGCAGATTCTCTGAAGCTTTCTTT.

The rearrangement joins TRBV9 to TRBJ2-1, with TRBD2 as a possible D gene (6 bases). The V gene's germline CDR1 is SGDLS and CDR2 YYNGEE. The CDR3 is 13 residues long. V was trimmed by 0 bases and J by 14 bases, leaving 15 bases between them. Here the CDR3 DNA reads TGTGCCAGCAGCGTAGATTTGTCCGGGGAGGAGTTCTTC. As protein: CASSVDLSGEEFF.

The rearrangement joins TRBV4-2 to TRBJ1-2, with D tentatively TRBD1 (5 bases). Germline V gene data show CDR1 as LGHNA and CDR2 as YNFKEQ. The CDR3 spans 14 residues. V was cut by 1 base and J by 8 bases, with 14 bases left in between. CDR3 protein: CASSQAQGSRGYTF. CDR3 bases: TGTGCCAGCAGCCAAGCCCAGGGATCTCGGGGCTACACCTTC.

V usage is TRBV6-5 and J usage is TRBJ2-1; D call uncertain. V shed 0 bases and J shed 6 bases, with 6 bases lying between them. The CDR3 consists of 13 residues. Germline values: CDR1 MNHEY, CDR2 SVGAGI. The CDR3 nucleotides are TGTGCCAGCAGTTACTCCCCTAGCAATGAGCAGTTCTTC. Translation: CASSYSPSNEQFF.

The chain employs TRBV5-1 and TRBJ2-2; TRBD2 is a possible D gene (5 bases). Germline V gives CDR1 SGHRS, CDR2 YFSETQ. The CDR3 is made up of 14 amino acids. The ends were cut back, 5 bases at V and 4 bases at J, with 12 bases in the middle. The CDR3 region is CASRLDWGTGELFF. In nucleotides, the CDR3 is TGCGCCAGCAGACTAGACTGGGGCACCGGGGAGCTGTTTTTT.

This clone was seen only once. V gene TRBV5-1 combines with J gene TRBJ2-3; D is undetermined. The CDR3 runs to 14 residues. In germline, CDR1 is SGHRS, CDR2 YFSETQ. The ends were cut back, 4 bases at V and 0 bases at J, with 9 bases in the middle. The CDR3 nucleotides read TGCGCCAGCAGCCAGAACCCCAGCACAGATACGCAGTATTTT. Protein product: CASSQNPSTDTQYF.

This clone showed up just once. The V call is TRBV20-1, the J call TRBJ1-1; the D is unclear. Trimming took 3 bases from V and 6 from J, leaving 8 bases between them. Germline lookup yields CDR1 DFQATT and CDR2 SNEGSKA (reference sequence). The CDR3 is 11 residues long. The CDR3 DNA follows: TGCAGTGCTAGTTCTCCGTCTGAAGCTTTCTTT. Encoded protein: CSASSPSEAFF.

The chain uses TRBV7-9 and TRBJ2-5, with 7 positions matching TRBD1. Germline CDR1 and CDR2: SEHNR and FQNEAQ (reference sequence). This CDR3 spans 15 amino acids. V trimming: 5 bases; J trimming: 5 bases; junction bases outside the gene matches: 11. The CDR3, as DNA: TGTGCCAGCAGCCAGAGACAGGGTATGAGGGAGACCCAGTACTTC. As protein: CASSQRQGMRETQYF.

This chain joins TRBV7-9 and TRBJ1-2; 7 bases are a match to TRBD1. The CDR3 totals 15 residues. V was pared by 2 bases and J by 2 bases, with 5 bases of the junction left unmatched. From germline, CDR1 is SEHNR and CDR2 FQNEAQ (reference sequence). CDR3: CASSLSGRGNYGYTF. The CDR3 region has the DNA TGTGCCAGCAGCTTAAGTGGCAGGGGGAACTATGGCTACACCTTC.

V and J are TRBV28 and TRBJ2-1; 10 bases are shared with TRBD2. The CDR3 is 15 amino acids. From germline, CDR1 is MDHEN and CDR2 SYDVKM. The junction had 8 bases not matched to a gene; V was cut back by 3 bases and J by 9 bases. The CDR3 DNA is TGTGCCAGCAGTTTCGCCCTAGCGGGAGAGGGTGAGCAGTTCTTC. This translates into CASSFALAGEGEQFF.

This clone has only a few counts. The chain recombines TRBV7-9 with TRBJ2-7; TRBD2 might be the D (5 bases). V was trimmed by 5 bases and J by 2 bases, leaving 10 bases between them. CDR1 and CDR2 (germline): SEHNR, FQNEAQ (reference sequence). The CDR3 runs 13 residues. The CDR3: CASSKDGTYEQYF. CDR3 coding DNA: TGTGCCAGCAGCAAGGACGGGACCTACGAGCAGTACTTC. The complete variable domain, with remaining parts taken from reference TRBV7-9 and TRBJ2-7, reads DTGVSQNPRHKITKRGQNVTFRCDPISEHNRLYWYRQTLGQGPEFLTYFQNEAQLEKSRLLSDRFSAERPKGSFSTLEIQRTEQGDSAMYLCASSKDGTYEQYFGPGTRLTVT.

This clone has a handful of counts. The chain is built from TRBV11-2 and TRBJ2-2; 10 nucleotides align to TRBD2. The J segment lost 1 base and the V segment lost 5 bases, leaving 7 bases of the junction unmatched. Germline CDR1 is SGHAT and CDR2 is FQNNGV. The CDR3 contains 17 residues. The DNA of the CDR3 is TGTGCCAGCAGCCCAACGAGACTAGCGGGGAACACCGGGGAGCTGTTTTTT. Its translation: CASSPTRLAGNTGELFF.

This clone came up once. The CDR3 DNA reads TGTGCCAGCAGCGATACGGAGGGGGACAGGGCCCACGAGCAGTACTTC. Amino acids: CASSDTEGDRAHEQYF. This chain links TRBV7-9 with TRBJ2-7; the match to TRBD1 covers 9 bases. The V gene end was trimmed by 5 bases and the J gene end by 5 bases; junction bases not matched to a gene: 13. Germline V gene sequence: CDR1 SEHNR, CDR2 FQNEAQ (reference sequence). CDR3 length equals 16 residues.

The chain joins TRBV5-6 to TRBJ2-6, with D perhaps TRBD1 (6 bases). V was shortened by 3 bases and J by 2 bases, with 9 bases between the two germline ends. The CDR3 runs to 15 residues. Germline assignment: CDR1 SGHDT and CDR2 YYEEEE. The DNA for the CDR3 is TGTGCCAGCAGCTCGCAGGGGACTGGGGCCAACGTCCTGACTTTC. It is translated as CASSSQGTGANVLTF. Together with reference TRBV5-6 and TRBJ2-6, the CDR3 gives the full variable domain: DAGVTQSPTHLIKTRGQQVTLRCSPKSGHDTVSWYQQALGQGPQFIFQYYEEEERQRGNFPDRFSGHQFPNYSSELNVNALLLGDSALYLCASSSQGTGANVLTFGAGSRLTVL.